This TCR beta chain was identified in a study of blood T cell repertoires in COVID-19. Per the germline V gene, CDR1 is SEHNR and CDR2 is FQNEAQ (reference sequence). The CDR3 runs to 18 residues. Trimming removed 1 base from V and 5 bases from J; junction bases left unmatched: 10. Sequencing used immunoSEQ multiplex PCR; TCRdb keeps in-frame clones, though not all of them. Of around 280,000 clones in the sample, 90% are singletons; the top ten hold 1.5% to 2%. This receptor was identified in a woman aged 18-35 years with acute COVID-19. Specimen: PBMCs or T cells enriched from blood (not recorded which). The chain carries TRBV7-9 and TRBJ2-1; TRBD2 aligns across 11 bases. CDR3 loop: CASSLDQISGRANNEQFF. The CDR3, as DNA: TGTGCCAGCAGCTTAGATCAGATTAGCGGGAGGGCCAACAATGAGCAGTTCTTC.